Shown below are 20 T cell receptor beta chains from a single sample sequenced in a study of human T cells and chemical hapten exposure. The time point was: patch test 1, 2 weeks after DPC sensitization. The treatment denotes: therapeutic diphenylcyclopropenone sensitization with weekly scalp DPC. TCRdb re-analysed the RACE reads in MiXCR, keeping a single row per CDR3 protein. The sample includes roughly 360,000 distinct CDR3 sequences, roughly 4.8% of them seen just once. The sample consisted of whole blood, taken in connection with sensitization to the hapten diphenylcyclopropenone (DPC). All receptors come from a woman aged 45-65 years with alopecia areata. Some clones in this sample may be carry-over from other donors' samples.

This clonotype was counted at least ten times. The V and J genes are TRBV12-5 and TRBJ1-1, with 8 bases that match TRBD1. The CDR3 covers 14 residues. CDR1 LGHNT and CDR2 FRNRAP come from the germline V gene. Losses at the gene ends were 6 bases for V and 5 bases for J; bases not matched to a gene: 8. For the CDR3, the DNA is TGTGCTAGTGGGGAGGACAGGGCGGGGACTGAAGCTTTCTTT. Protein sequence: CASGEDRAGTEAFF.

This clonotype was seen a few times. This sequence joins TRBV12-3 or TRBV12-4 and TRBJ2-7, with 9 positions matching TRBD2. V lost 3 bases and J lost 6; bases outside the gene matches: 6. The CDR3 totals 14 residues. CDR3 in amino acids: CASSFGLAGTEQYF. The CDR3 nucleotides read TGTGCCAGCAGTTTCGGGCTAGCGGGGACCGAGCAGTACTTC.

This clonotype appeared many times. The V and J genes are TRBV3-1 and TRBJ1-5; 8 nucleotides match TRBD1. Trimming removed 1 base from V and 2 bases from J; junction bases left unmatched: 4. This CDR3 contains 16 residues. Germline V CDR1 and CDR2: LGHDT, YNNKEL (reference sequence). The CDR3 sequence is CASSQGAGGRNQPQHF. CDR3 DNA: TGTGCCAGCAGCCAAGGGGCAGGGGGCCGCAATCAGCCCCAGCATTTT.

This clonotype was recorded at least ten times. V is TRBV10-3 and J is TRBJ2-2; 7 bases match TRBD2. The V segment lost 10 bases and the J segment 6 bases; nucleotides outside the gene matches: 5. This CDR3 is built from 12 residues. The germline V gene has CDR1 ENHRY and CDR2 SYGVKD. DNA of the CDR3: TGTGCCACCCTGGGGGGGGCCGGGGAGCTGTTTTTT. Translation: CATLGGAGELFF.

Ten or more counts support this clonotype. The V and J genes are TRBV6-5 and TRBJ2-3; D gene uncertain. The CDR3 is 16 residues long. From germline, CDR1 is MNHEY and CDR2 SVGAGI. Trimming shortened V by 0 bases and J by 4 bases, and 14 bases separated the two germline ends. The CDR3 protein is CASSYSHPLSADTQYF. The CDR3 coding sequence is TGTGCCAGCAGTTACTCGCACCCGCTCAGCGCAGATACGCAGTATTTT.

The chain uses TRBV27 and TRBJ2-1; possible D gene TRBD2, 6 bases. The CDR3 runs 14 residues. Trimming pared 6 bases from V and 7 bases from J, leaving 16 bases between. Germline V gene lookup returns CDR1 MNHEY and CDR2 SMNVEV (reference sequence). In DNA, the CDR3 is TGTGCCAGCAGGGGGGGTGTTTCATGGAATGAGCAGTTCTTC. Translation: CASRGGVSWNEQFF.

This clonotype was recorded at least ten times. This chain joins TRBV5-1 and TRBJ2-7; D uncertain. Deletions cut 0 bases from V and 2 bases from J, with 6 bases between. The CDR3 extends over 13 amino acids. Per germline, CDR1 SGHRS and CDR2 YFSETQ. DNA of the CDR3: TGCGCCAGCAGCTTGGAGCCGGCCTACGAGCAGTACTTC. Translated, it gives CASSLEPAYEQYF. Based on the CDR3 plus reference TRBV5-1 and TRBJ2-7, the full variable domain is KAGVTQTPRYLIKTRGQQVTLSCSPISGHRSVSWYQQTPGQGLQFLFEYFSETQRNKGNFPGRFSGRQFSNSRSEMNVSTLELGDSALYLCASSLEPAYEQYFGPGTRLTVT.

This clonotype was seen at least ten times. The chain joins TRBV4-2 to TRBJ2-3; 9 nucleotides match TRBD2. The germline gives CDR1 LGHNA, CDR2 YNFKEQ. This CDR3 has 17 amino acids. The junction had 8 bases not matched to a gene; V was cut back by 0 bases and J by 4 bases. The CDR3 region is CASSQDLAGAPPDTQYF. CDR3 coding DNA: TGTGCCAGCAGCCAAGATTTAGCGGGGGCCCCACCAGATACGCAGTATTTT.

This rearrangement joins TRBV20-1 to TRBJ2-2; D may be TRBD1 (6 bases). The germline V and J ends were trimmed by 4 bases and 7 bases, with 10 bases remaining between them. CDR3 length: 12 amino acids. The germline gives CDR1 DFQATT, CDR2 SNEGSKA (reference sequence). Here the CDR3 reads CSANRAGGELFF. CDR3 DNA: TGCAGTGCTAACAGGGCGGGCGGGGAGCTGTTTTTT.

The gene calls are TRBV4-1 and TRBJ1-2; 8 bases map to TRBD1. This CDR3 has 14 amino acids. V was pared by 0 bases and J by 7 bases, with 4 bases of the junction left unmatched. The germline V gene has CDR1 MGHRA and CDR2 YSYEKL. This CDR3 reads CASSQDRTGLGYTF. In DNA, the CDR3 is TGCGCCAGCAGCCAAGATAGGACAGGGCTTGGCTACACCTTC.

There are many counts of this clonotype. The chain recombines TRBV12-3 or TRBV12-4 with TRBJ1-2; no firm D call. With 7 bases removed from V and 8 bases from J, the gap between germline ends came to 14 bases. The CDR3 runs 12 residues. CDR3 nucleotides: TGTGCCAGCAACCCCCCAGGTCACGGCTACACCTTC. Its translation: CASNPPGHGYTF.

This clonotype was observed a few times. The chain couples TRBV6-5 to TRBJ2-3; D is uncertain. CDR3 length equals 14 residues. Per the germline V gene, CDR1 is MNHEY and CDR2 is SVGAGI. V lost 6 bases, J lost 2 bases, and 12 bases lay in between. The CDR3 region has the DNA TGTGCCAGCAGCCAAGGGTACGACACAGATACGCAGTATTTT. This sequence encodes CASSQGYDTDTQYF.

This clonotype was recorded at least ten times. The J gene is TRBJ2-1, the V gene TRBV12-5; tentative D call: TRBD1 (5 bases). The CDR3 totals 15 residues. With 5 bases removed from V and 0 bases from J, the gap between germline ends came to 11 bases. Per the germline V gene, CDR1 is LGHNT and CDR2 is FRNRAP. CDR3 loop: CASGDSHGSYNEQFF. The CDR3 nucleotides are TGTGCTAGTGGTGACAGCCACGGCTCCTACAATGAGCAGTTCTTC.

This clonotype was picked up many times. The chain's CDR3 is CASSRDSRSDLNTEAFF. The DNA of the CDR3 is TGTGCCAGCAGCCGGGACAGCCGGTCGGACTTGAACACTGAAGCTTTCTTT. The V call is TRBV9, the J call TRBJ1-1; 7 nucleotides line up with TRBD1. V trimming: 4 bases; J trimming: 0 bases; junction bases outside the gene matches: 12. CDR3 length: 17 residues. Germline loops: CDR1 SGDLS, CDR2 YYNGEE.

The table lists this clonotype with many counts. The CDR3 loop reads CASRAGTVNTEAFF. The CDR3 coding sequence is TGTGCCAGCAGGGCCGGGACGGTGAACACTGAAGCTTTCTTT. V and J are TRBV2 and TRBJ1-1, with D perhaps matching TRBD1 (5 bases). V was trimmed by 6 bases and J by 0 bases, leaving 11 bases between them. The CDR3 has 14 amino acids. The V gene's germline CDR1 is SNHLY and CDR2 FYNNEI.

The J gene is TRBJ2-5, the V gene TRBV7-2; D gene unclear. Trimming removed 7 bases from V and 5 bases from J, with 14 bases in between. There are 13 residues in the CDR3. Per germline, CDR1 SGHTA and CDR2 FQGNSA. The CDR3 sequence is CASTQMTSETQYF. For the CDR3, the DNA is TGTGCCAGCACTCAAATGACCTCTGAGACCCAGTACTTC.

There are a few counts of this clonotype. The rearrangement links TRBV3-1 to TRBJ1-1, with D perhaps TRBD1 (5 bases). CDR3 length: 15 residues. Germline values: CDR1 LGHDT, CDR2 YNNKEL (reference sequence). The germline V and J ends were trimmed by 0 bases and 14 bases, with 22 bases remaining between them. CDR3 amino acids: CASSQEQGQWGVVFF. In nucleotides, the CDR3 is TGTGCCAGCAGCCAAGAGCAAGGGCAGTGGGGGGTTGTATTCTTT.

This clonotype was seen only a few times. This chain connects TRBV20-1 to TRBJ2-2, with D possibly matching TRBD2 (5 bases). CDR3 size: 15 residues. V lost 1 base to trimming and J lost 0 bases, with 9 bases between them. The germline CDR1 and CDR2 sequences are DFQATT and SNEGSKA (reference sequence). CDR3: CSARVRDSNTGELFF. In DNA, the CDR3 is TGCAGTGCTAGAGTCCGGGATTCGAACACCGGGGAGCTGTTTTTT.

Many counts were recorded for this clonotype. The chain is built from TRBV12-3 or TRBV12-4 and TRBJ1-2, with D perhaps TRBD1 (6 bases). Trimming pared 1 base from V and 6 bases from J, leaving 18 bases between. The CDR3 sequence is 16 residues long. The CDR3: CASSLVFQQGGNGYTF. CDR3 sequence (DNA): TGTGCCAGCAGTTTAGTCTTCCAACAGGGAGGAAATGGCTACACCTTC.

This clonotype was counted only a few times. The chain combines TRBV6-5 with TRBJ1-1; 7 bases line up with TRBD1. The CDR3 spans 16 residues. Losses at the gene ends were 3 bases for V and 5 bases for J; bases not matched to a gene: 12. CDR1 is MNHEY, CDR2 SVGAGI, per germline. This chain's CDR3 is CASSYSRGGAWTEAFF. As DNA, the CDR3 is TGTGCCAGCAGTTATTCCCGAGGGGGCGCGTGGACTGAAGCTTTCTTT.